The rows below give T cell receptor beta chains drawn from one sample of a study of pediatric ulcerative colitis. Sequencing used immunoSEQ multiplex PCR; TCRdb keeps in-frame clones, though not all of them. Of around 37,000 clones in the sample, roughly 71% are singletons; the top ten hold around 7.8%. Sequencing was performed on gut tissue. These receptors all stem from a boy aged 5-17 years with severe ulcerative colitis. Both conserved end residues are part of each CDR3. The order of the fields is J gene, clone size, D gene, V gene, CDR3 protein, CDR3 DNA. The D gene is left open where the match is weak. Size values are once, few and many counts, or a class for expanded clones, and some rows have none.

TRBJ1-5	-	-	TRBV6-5	CASSIRTPGEEPQHF	TGTGCCAGCAGTATAAGGACCCCCGGTGAGGAGCCCCAGCATTTT
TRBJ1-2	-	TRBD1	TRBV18	CASSPPDRGDGYTF	TGTGCCAGCTCACCCCCGGACAGGGGGGATGGCTACACCTTC
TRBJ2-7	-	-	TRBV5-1	CASSPLGEGKGLGGYEQYF	TGCGCCAGCAGCCCGTTGGGTGAGGGTAAGGGGCTCGGTGGCTACGAGCAGTACTTC
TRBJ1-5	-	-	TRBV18	CASSQGSNQPQHF	TGTGCCAGCTCACAGGGGAGCAATCAGCCCCAGCATTTT
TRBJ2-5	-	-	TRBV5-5	CASSVATSGGAGETQYF	TGTGCCAGCAGCGTCGCGACTAGTGGGGGGGCCGGGGAGACCCAGTACTTC
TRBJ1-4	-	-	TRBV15	CATSARDRINEKLFF	TGTGCCACCAGCGCCAGAGACAGGATTAATGAAAAACTGTTTTTT
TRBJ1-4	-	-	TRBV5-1	CASSLESRLQVEKLFF	TGCGCCAGCAGCTTGGAATCTCGCCTACAGGTAGAAAAACTGTTTTTT
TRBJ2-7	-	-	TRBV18	CASSPASYEQYF	TGTGCCAGCTCACCCGCATCCTACGAGCAGTACTTC
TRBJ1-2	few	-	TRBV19	CASSIGAKGYTF	TGTGCCAGTAGTATTGGGGCCAAGGGCTACACCTTC
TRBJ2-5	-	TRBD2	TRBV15	CATSRPLGAGEETQYF	TGTGCCACCAGCAGACCCCTTGGAGCGGGGGAGGAGACCCAGTACTTC
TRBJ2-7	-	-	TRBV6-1	CASSDLGGTYEQYF	TGTGCCAGCAGTGATCTGGGCGGAACCTACGAGCAGTACTTC
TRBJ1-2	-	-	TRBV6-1	CASREEKQGPFGYTF	TGTGCCAGCAGGGAAGAGAAACAGGGCCCCTTTGGCTACACCTTC
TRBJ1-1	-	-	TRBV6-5	CASRVTSDGPPFF	TGTGCCAGCAGGGTTACATCGGATGGACCCCCTTTCTTT
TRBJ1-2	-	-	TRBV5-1	CASSLQGDYGYTF	TGCGCCAGCAGCTTGCAAGGGGACTATGGCTACACCTTC
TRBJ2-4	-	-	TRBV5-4	CASSGQLLAKNIQYF	TGTGCCAGCAGTGGACAGTTACTAGCCAAAAACATTCAGTACTTC
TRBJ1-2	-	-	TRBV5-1	CASSLVSDYGYTF	TGCGCCAGCAGCTTAGTCTCGGACTATGGCTACACCTTC
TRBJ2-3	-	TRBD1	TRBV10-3	CAISAGQGLQTNTQYF	TGTGCCATCAGTGCGGGACAGGGGTTGCAGACAAATACGCAGTATTTT
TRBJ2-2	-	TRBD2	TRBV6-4	CASSDSSGGAHTGELFF	TGTGCCAGCAGTGACTCTAGCGGGGGGGCCCACACCGGGGAGCTGTTTTTT
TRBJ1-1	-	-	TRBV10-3	CAISEARERTEAFF	TGTGCCATCAGTGAGGCCAGGGAAAGGACTGAAGCTTTCTTT
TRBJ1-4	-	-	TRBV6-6	CASSYGPAPPEKLFF	TGTGCCAGCAGTTACGGTCCAGCCCCCCCTGAAAAACTGTTTTTT
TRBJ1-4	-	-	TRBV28	CASGALRGTNEKLFF	TGTGCCAGCGGCGCCCTCAGGGGAACTAATGAAAAACTGTTTTTT
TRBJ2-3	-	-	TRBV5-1	CASSLGASTDTQYF	TGCGCCAGCAGCTTGGGGGCTAGCACAGATACGCAGTATTTT
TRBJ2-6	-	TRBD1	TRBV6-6	CASSITGGPGANVLTF	TGTGCCAGCAGTATAACAGGGGGCCCCGGGGCCAACGTCCTGACTTTC
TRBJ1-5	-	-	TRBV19	CASSIEGFPDQPQHF	TGTGCCAGTAGTATAGAAGGGTTCCCAGATCAGCCCCAGCATTTT
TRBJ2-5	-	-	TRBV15	CATSSTSGGLETQYF	TGTGCCACCAGCAGTACTAGTGGGGGGCTTGAGACCCAGTACTTC
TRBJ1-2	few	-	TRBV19	CASSLSAGRDGYTF	TGTGCCAGTAGTCTATCCGCAGGGAGGGATGGCTACACCTTC
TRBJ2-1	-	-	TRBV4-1	CASSQDARIFF	TGCGCCAGCAGCCAAGATGCCAGGATATTCTTC
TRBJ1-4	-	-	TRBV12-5	CASGSINPGFRNEKLFF	TGTGCTAGTGGTTCCATCAACCCCGGGTTTCGTAATGAAAAACTGTTTTTT
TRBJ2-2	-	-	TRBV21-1	CASSREQGAGTGELFF	TGTGCCAGCAGCAGAGAGCAGGGGGCTGGAACCGGGGAGCTGTTTTTT
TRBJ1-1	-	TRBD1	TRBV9	CASSVEGTVNTEAFF	TGTGCCAGCAGCGTAGAAGGGACAGTGAACACTGAAGCTTTCTTT
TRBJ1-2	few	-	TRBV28	CASSKDVRGYTF	TGTGCCAGCAGCAAGGACGTACGAGGCTACACCTTC
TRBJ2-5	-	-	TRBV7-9	CASSHYSGSVRETQYF	TGTGCCAGCAGCCACTACAGTGGGTCCGTGCGGGAGACCCAGTACTTC
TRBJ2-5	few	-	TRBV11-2	CASSLLGTQETQYF	TGTGCCAGCAGCTTACTGGGGACTCAAGAGACCCAGTACTTC
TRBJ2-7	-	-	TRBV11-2	CASSLRPSSGGTGPYEQYF	TGTGCCAGCAGCTTACGCCCGTCTAGTGGGGGCACGGGACCCTACGAGCAGTACTTC
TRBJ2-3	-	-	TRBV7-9	CASSSTDIPSTQYF	TGTGCCAGCAGCTCCACAGACATTCCCTCTACGCAGTATTTT
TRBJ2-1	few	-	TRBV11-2	CASSLPTPHSFF	TGTGCCAGCAGCCTGCCAACCCCCCATAGTTTCTTC
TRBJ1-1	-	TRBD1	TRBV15	CATSRGPQGAKTEAFF	TGTGCCACCAGCAGAGGTCCACAGGGGGCGAAGACTGAAGCTTTCTTT
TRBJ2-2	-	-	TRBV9	CASSVRGNTGELFF	TGTGCCAGCAGCGTACGGGGGAACACCGGGGAGCTGTTTTTT
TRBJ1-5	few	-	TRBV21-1	CASGHGVRQPQHF	TGTGCCAGCGGTCACGGGGTTCGGCAGCCCCAGCATTTT